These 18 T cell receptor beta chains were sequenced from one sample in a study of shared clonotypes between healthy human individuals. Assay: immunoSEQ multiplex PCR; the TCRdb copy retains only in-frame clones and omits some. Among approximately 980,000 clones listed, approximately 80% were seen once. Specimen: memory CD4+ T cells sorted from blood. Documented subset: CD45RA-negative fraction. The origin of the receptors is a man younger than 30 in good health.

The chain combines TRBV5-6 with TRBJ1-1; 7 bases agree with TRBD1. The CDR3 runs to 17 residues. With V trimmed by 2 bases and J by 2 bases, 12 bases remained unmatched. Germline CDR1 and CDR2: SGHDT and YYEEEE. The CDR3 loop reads CASSFLGQAQLNTEAFF. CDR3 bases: TGTGCCAGCAGCTTCCTTGGACAGGCTCAATTAAACACTGAAGCTTTCTTT.

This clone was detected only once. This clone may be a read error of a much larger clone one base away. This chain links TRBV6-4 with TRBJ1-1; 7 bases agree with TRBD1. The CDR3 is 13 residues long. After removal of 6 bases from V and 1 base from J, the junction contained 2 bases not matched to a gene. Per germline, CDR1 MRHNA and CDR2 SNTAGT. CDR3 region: CASSRDRNTEAFF. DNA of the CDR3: TGTGCCAGCAGCCGGGACAGGAACACTGAAGCTTTCTTT.

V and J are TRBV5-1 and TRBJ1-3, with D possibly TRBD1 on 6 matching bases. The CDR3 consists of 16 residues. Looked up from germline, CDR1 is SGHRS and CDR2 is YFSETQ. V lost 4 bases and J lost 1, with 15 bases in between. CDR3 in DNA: TGCGCCAGCAGCCAGGCGGGGGGCGCGTCTGGAAACACCATATATTTT. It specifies CASSQAGGASGNTIYF.

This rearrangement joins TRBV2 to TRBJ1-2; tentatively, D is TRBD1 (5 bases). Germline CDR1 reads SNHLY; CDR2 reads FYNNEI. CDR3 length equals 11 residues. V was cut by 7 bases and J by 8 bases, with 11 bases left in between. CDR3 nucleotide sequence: TGTGCCAGCATATTGAGGGACGGCTACACCTTC. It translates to CASILRDGYTF.

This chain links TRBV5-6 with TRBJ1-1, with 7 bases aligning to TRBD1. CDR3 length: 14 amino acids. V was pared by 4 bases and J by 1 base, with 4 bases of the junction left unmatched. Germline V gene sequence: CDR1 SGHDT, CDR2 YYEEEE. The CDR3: CASSLDRKNTEAFF. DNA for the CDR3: TGTGCCAGCAGCCTGGACAGGAAGAACACTGAAGCTTTCTTT.

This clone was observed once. The CDR3 sequence is CATGLSYNEQFF. Written as DNA, the CDR3 is TGTGCCACCGGTCTTTCCTACAATGAGCAGTTCTTC. V usage is TRBV11-2 and J usage is TRBJ2-1; no firm D call. This CDR3 is 12 amino acids long. V was trimmed by 10 bases and J by 1 base, leaving 8 bases between them. CDR1 is SGHAT, CDR2 FQNNGV, per germline.

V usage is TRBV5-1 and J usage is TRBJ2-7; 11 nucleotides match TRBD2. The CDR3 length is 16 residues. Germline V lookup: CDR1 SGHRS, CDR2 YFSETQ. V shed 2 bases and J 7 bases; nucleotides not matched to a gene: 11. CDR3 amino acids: CASSFPGTSGLREQYF. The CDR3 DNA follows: TGCGCCAGCAGCTTCCCCGGGACTAGCGGTCTACGAGAGCAGTACTTC.

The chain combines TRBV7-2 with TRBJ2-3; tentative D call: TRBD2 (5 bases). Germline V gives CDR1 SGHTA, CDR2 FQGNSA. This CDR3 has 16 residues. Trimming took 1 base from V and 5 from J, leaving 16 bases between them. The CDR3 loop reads CASSLGGSASGDTQYF. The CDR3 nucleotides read TGTGCCAGCAGCTTAGGGGGTAGCGCAAGTGGAGATACGCAGTATTTT.

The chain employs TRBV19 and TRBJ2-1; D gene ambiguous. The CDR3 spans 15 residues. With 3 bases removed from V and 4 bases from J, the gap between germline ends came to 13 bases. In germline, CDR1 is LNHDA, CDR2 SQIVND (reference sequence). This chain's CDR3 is CASSMVPWPYNEQFF. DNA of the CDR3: TGTGCCAGTAGTATGGTCCCTTGGCCTTACAATGAGCAGTTCTTC. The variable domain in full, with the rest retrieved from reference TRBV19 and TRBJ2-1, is DGGITQSPKYLFRKEGQNVTLSCEQNLNHDAMYWYRQDPGQGLRLIYYSQIVNDFQKGDIAEGYSVSREKKESFPLTVTSAQKNPTAFYLCASSMVPWPYNEQFFGPGTRLTVL.

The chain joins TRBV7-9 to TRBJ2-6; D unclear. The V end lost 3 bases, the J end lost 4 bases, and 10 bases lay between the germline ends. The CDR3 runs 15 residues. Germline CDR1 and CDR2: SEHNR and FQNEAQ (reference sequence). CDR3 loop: CASSFYSSGANVLTF. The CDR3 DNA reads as TGTGCCAGCAGCTTTTATTCCTCCGGGGCCAACGTCCTGACTTTC.

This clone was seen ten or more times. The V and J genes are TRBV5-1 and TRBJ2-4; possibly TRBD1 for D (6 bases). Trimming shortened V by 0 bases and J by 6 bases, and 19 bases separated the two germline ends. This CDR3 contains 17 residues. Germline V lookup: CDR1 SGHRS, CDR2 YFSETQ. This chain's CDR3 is CASSLEGVTGIGNIQYF. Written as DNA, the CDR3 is TGCGCCAGCAGCTTGGAGGGGGTTACAGGGATAGGAAACATTCAGTACTTC.

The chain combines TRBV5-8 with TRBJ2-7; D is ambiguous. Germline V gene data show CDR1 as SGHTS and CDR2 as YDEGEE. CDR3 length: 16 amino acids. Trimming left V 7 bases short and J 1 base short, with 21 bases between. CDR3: CASRESGLISSYEQYF. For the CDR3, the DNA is TGTGCCAGCCGCGAGTCCGGGTTAATATCGTCCTACGAGCAGTACTTC.

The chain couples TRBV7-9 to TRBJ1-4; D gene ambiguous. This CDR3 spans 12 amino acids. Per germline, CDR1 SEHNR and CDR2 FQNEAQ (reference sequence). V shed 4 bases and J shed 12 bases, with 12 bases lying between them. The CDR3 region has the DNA TGTGCCAGCAGCTCCTCGCCGAAGGAACTGTTTTTT. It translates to CASSSSPKELFF. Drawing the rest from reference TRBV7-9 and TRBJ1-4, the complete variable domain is DTGVSQNPRHKITKRGQNVTFRCDPISEHNRLYWYRQTLGQGPEFLTYFQNEAQLEKSRLLSDRFSAERPKGSFSTLEIQRTEQGDSAMYLCASSSSPKELFFGSGTQLSVL.

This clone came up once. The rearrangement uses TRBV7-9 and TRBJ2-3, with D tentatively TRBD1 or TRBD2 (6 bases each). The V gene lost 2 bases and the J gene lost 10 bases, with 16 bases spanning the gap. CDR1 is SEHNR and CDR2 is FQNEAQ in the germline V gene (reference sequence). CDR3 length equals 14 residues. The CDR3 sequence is CASSLSAGEAAQYF. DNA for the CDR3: TGTGCCAGCAGCTTATCTGCAGGGGAGGCCGCGCAGTATTTT.

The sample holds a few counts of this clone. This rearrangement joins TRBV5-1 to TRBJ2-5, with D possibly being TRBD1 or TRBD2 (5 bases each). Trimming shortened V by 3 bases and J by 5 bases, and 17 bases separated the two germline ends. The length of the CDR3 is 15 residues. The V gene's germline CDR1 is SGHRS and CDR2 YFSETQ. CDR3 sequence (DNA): TGCGCCAGCAGCTCCGGGACGGGTCTCGTGGAGACCCAGTACTTC. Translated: CASSSGTGLVETQYF.

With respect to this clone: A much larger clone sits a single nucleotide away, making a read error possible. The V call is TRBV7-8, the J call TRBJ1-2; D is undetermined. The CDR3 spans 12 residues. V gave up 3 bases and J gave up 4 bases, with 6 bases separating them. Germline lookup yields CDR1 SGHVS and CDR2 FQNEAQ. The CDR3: CASSFEGYGYTF. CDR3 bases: TGTGCCAGCAGCTTCGAAGGCTATGGCTACACCTTC.

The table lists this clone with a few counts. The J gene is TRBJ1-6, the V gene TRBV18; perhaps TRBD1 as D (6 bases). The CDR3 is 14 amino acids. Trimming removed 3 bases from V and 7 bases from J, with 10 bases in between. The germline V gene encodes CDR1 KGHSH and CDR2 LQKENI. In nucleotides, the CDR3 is TGTGCCAGCTCACCCGGACAGAGAAATTCACCCCTCCACTTT. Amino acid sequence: CASSPGQRNSPLHF.

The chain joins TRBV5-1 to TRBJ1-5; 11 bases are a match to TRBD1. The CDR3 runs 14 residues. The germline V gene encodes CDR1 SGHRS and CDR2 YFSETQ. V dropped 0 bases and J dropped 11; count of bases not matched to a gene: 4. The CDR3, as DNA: TGCGCCAGCAGCTTGGACGGACAGGGGGCTGCCCAGCATTTT. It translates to CASSLDGQGAAQHF.